Each of the 2 T cell receptor beta chains below was sequenced from the same sample in a study of tumor and adjacent non-tumor tissue in lung cancer. No cell sorting was done before RNA was extracted from the tissue. A modified ARM-PCR protocol with three rounds of nested PCR amplified TCRbeta. TCRdb re-derived calls from the multiplex PCR reads in MiXCR, one entry per CDR3 protein. Of around 71,000 distinct CDR3 sequences in the sample, approximately 72% were seen once. Material for sequencing was lung tumor tissue. The receptors stem from a woman aged 40 to 50 with non-small cell lung cancer.

This clonotype was seen once. The junction departs from the called germline gene at one end, perhaps through a read error. This sequence joins TRBV6-1 and TRBJ2-6, with 8 bases lining up with TRBD2. The CDR3 is 15 amino acids. Germline-derived CDR1 and CDR2 are MNHNS and SASEGT. CDR3 in amino acids: CASSPQTGGANFLTF. The CDR3 nucleotides read TGTGCCAGCAGCCCCCAAACCGGGGGGGCCAACTTCCTGACTTTC.

As concerns this clonotype: Germline is not matched at one junction end, which may reflect a read error. The V gene is TRBV6-5, the J gene TRBJ1-2; weak D call: TRBD1 (6 bases). The germline gives CDR1 MNHEY, CDR2 SVGAGI. This CDR3 comprises 13 residues. The CDR3 reads CASSPTGTYGYAF. The CDR3 nucleotides read TGTGCCAGTAGTCCCACAGGGACCTATGGCTACGCCTTC.